This TCR beta chain was identified during a study of blood T cell repertoires in COVID-19. Study context: Samples of COVID-19 (acute and convalescent) were obtained from the United States, Italy and Spain. In each case, the material was cDNA or gDNA derived from T cells, B-cell-depleted T cells, or PBMCs.

During active infection, Seattle patients enrolled and were then monitored through disease. Germline V lookup: CDR1 SNHLY, CDR2 FYNNEI. V gave up 6 bases and J gave up 5 bases, with 13 bases separating them. CDR3 length: 13 amino acids. As processed by the authors: Reference gene primer amplification yielded estimated nucleated cell counts. Only in-frame clones appear in the TCRdb table, and some are missing; sequencing was by immunoSEQ multiplex PCR. V and J calls plus clone size are reproduced from that table; the DNA served to infer D and trimming. The sample carries about 350,000 clones, over 85% recorded once.

The V call is TRBV2, the J call TRBJ1-1; maybe TRBD1 (5 bases). Sequenced input: peripheral blood. The clonotype originates from a woman between 55 and 75 years old with COVID-19, enrolled during active disease. The CDR3 here is CASSGSGITEAFF. The CDR3 DNA reads TGTGCCAGCAGCGGTTCAGGGATTACTGAAGCTTTCTTT.